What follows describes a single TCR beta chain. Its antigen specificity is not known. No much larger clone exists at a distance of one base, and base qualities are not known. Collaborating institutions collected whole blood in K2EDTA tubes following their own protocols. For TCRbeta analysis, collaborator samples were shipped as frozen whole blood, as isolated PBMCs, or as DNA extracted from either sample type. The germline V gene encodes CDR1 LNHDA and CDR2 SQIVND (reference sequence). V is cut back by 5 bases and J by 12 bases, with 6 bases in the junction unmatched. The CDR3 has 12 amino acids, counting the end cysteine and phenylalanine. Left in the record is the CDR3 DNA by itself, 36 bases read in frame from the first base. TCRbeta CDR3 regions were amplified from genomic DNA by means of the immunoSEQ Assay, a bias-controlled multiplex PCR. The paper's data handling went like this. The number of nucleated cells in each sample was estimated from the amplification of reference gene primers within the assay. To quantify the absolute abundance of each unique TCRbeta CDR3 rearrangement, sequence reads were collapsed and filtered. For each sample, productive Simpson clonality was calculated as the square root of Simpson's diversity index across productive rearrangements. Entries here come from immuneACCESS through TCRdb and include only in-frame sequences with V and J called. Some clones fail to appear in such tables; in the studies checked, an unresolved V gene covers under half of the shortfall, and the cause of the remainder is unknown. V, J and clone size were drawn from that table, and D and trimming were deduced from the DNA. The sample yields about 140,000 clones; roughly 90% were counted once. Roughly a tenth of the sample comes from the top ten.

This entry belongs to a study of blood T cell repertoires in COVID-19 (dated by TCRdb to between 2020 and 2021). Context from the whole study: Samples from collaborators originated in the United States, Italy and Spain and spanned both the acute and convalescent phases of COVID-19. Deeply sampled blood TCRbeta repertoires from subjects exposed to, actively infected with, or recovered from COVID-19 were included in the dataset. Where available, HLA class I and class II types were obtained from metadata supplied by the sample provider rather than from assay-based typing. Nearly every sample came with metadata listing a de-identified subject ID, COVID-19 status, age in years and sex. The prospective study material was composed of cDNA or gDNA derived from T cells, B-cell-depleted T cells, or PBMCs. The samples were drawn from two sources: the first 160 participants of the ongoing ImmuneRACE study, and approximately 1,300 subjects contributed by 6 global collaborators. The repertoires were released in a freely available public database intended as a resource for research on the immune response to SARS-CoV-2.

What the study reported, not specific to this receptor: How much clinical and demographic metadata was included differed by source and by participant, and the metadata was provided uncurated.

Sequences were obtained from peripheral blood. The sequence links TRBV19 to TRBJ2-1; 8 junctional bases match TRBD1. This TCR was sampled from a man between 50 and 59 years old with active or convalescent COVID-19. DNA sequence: TGTGCCAGTAGTTCGGGACAGGTAACGCAGTTCTTC. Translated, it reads CASSSGQVTQFF.